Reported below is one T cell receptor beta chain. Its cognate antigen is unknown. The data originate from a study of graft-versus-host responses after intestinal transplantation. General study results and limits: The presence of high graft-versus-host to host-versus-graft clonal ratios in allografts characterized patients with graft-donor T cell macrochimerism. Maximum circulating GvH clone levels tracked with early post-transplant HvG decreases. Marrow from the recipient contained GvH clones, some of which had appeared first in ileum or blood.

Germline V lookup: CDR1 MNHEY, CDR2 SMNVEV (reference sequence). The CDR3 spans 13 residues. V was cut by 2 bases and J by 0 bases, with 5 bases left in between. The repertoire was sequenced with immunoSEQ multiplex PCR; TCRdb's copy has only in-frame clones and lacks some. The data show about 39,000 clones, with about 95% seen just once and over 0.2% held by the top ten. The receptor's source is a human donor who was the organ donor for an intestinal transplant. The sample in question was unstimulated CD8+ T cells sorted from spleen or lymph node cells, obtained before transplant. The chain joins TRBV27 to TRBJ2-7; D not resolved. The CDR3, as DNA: TGTGCCAGCAGTTTAGGCCACTCCTACGAGCAGTACTTC. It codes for CASSLGHSYEQYF.